This entry is about one T cell receptor (beta chain). Its matching antigen is unknown. The data derive from a study of OX40 agonist ivuxolimab in advanced cancers. The overall study: Patients received ivuxolimab, an intravenous treatment, every 2 weeks at 0.01 to 10 mg/kg. Allowance was made for prior anti-PD-1, anti-PD-L1 or anti-CTLA-4 therapy, and approximately 40% had some.

After removal of 6 bases from V and 0 bases from J, the junction contained 2 bases not matched to a gene. Germline V gene sequence: CDR1 MNHNY, CDR2 SVGAGI (reference sequence). The length of the CDR3 is 14 residues. Sequencing was performed with immunoSEQ multiplex PCR; in TCRdb, only in-frame clones are kept and a portion is missing. The data hold 84,000 or so clones, with 70% to 90% observed a single time. Study-wide results and caveats: The average count of expanded clones was higher among CD8+ T cells than among CD4+.

The material was CD4+ or CD8+ T cells sorted from blood, obtained in a trial of the OX40 agonist ivuxolimab. The chain combines TRBV6-6 with TRBJ1-3; TRBD1 matches 7 bases. This TCR was recovered from an adult with an advanced solid tumor such as melanoma, head and neck, liver or kidney cancer. This CDR3 reads CASRGTASGNTIYF. The CDR3 DNA is TGTGCCAGCAGGGGGACAGCCTCTGGAAACACCATATATTTT.